This is a list of T cell receptor beta chains from one sample in a study of T cells after yellow fever vaccination. In TCRdb, the 5' RACE reads were re-called with MiXCR into one record per CDR3 protein. Among over 150,000 distinct CDR3 sequences listed, approximately 6.2% were seen once. Sequenced material: CD4+ T cells sorted from PBMCs, taken on the day of the first yellow fever vaccination. These receptors originate from a man in his late teens or twenties who received the YFV17D yellow fever vaccine. CDR3s include the opening cysteine and the closing phenylalanine or tryptophan.

V gene	J gene	CDR3 protein
TRBV7-2	TRBJ2-1	CASSFDRDNEQFF
TRBV14	TRBJ2-1	CASSQDQGTVPREQFF
TRBV5-1	TRBJ2-3	CASSSGQLRTDTQYF
TRBV12-3/TRBV12-4	TRBJ1-2	CASSLRQAGGYTF
TRBV4-3	TRBJ2-7	CASSQDYVDATEPYEQYF
TRBV6-2/TRBV6-3	TRBJ2-2	CASSYSYTGELFF
TRBV5-1	TRBJ2-5	CASSTTAQETQYF
TRBV7-9	TRBJ1-2	CASSYNRGWGGYTF
TRBV2	TRBJ1-1	CASSVGSPITEAFF
TRBV5-1	TRBJ2-3	CASSWYGGLTDTQYF
TRBV6-5	TRBJ2-7	CASSYSPGQRSYEQYF
TRBV7-2	TRBJ2-3	CASSLLASGSDTQYF
TRBV6-1	TRBJ2-3	CASSRQNSRTDTQYF
TRBV23-1	TRBJ2-3	CASSQSLRDTGTDTQYF
TRBV14	TRBJ2-3	CASSQLAGAADTQYF
TRBV5-1	TRBJ2-5	CASSYGTVQETQYF
TRBV18	TRBJ1-6	CASSPGAGPEGPLHF
TRBV25-1	TRBJ2-3	CASSDLRGTDTQYF
TRBV20-1	TRBJ1-2	CSSLGPMEYGYTF
TRBV7-2	TRBJ2-4	CASNPGQGQNIQYF
TRBV7-2	TRBJ2-1	CASSKGQHNEQFF
TRBV9	TRBJ2-3	CASSSSGGGPDTQYF
TRBV7-3	TRBJ2-3	CASSYLGQDTQYF
TRBV7-6	TRBJ2-5	CASSLRDVETQYF
TRBV3-1	TRBJ1-1	CASSLRYTEAFF
TRBV30	TRBJ2-1	CAWSTSSLGNEQFF
TRBV6-7	TRBJ1-6	CASRTGPYTSPLHF
TRBV20-1	TRBJ2-5	CSAPLAGFQETQYF
TRBV28	TRBJ1-4	CASSSRSGQVNEKLFF
TRBV7-8	TRBJ2-5	CASSNRGGTGRETQYF
TRBV7-2	TRBJ2-1	CASRPGGSRRAKQFF
TRBV4-1	TRBJ2-3	CASSPILSSVTDTQYF
TRBV18	TRBJ1-3	CASSPRGFTGNTIYF
TRBV5-5	TRBJ2-3	CASSLDGGSDTQYF
TRBV7-2	TRBJ1-6	CASSNPRGNSPLHF
TRBV6-1	TRBJ2-2	CASSQLVTGGFGELFF
TRBV10-3	TRBJ2-5	CAISASGGIQGPQETQYF
TRBV18	TRBJ2-7	CASSRDRSVVTLEQYF
TRBV25-1	TRBJ1-5	CASRQGAQPQHF
TRBV5-1	TRBJ2-3	CASSLAAGGSDTQYF
TRBV12-3/TRBV12-4	TRBJ2-5	CASSLRSLTGKTQYF
TRBV18	TRBJ2-3	CASSPGTNTDTQYF
TRBV6-5	TRBJ2-7	CASSPYPRGTYEQYF
TRBV7-3	TRBJ2-2	CASSLGTSTGELFF
TRBV12-3/TRBV12-4	TRBJ2-3	CASSYWGSGGMDTQYF
TRBV19	TRBJ2-1	CASRPRNYNEQFF
TRBV12-3/TRBV12-4	TRBJ2-1	CASSSTSGGGSEQFF
TRBV5-4	TRBJ1-4	CASSRQGAAEKLFF
TRBV7-2	TRBJ2-6	CASSLMLAGGAGANVLTF